The rows below give T cell receptor beta chains drawn from one sample of a study of T cells after yellow fever vaccination. TCRdb recomputed calls from the 5' RACE reads with MiXCR, one row per CDR3 protein. This repertoire shows some 200,000 distinct CDR3 sequences, approximately 9.9% found once; its top ten account for 30% to 45%. The sequencing used CD8+ T cells sorted from PBMCs, collected 15 days after the yellow fever booster vaccination. These receptors came from a man aged 18 to 35 who received the YFV17D yellow fever vaccine. CDR3s include the opening cysteine and the closing phenylalanine or tryptophan. The D gene is left open where the match is weak. Rows may omit the clone size; those that give it use once, few, many or a size class.

>.|TRBJ1-1|TRBV10-3|12|.
CAILVGGTEAFF
TGTGCCATCCTTGTGGGAGGCACTGAAGCTTTCTTT
>many|TRBJ2-5|TRBV13|16|TRBD2
CASSLGLAGGLETQYF
TGTGCCAGCAGCTTAGGCCTAGCGGGGGGGCTCGAGACCCAGTACTTC
>.|TRBJ2-1|TRBV10-1|13|TRBD2
CASGRAGNNEQFF
TGCGCCAGCGGACGAGCGGGGAACAATGAGCAGTTCTTC
>many|TRBJ1-6|TRBV6-2/TRBV6-3|15|.
CASSPRSSYNSPLHF
TGTGCCAGCAGTCCCAGGAGCTCCTATAATTCACCCCTCCACTTT
>.|TRBJ2-4|TRBV5-5|14|.
CASSFFSDENIQYF
TGTGCCAGCAGCTTTTTTAGTGACGAAAACATTCAGTACTTC
>many|TRBJ2-3|TRBV5-5|14|TRBD2
CASSPGTSGDTQYF
TGTGCCAGCAGCCCGGGGACTAGCGGAGATACGCAGTATTTT
>many|TRBJ1-2|TRBV9|14|.
CASTPTGQLYGYTF
TGTGCCAGCACCCCGACAGGACAACTCTATGGCTACACCTTC
>many|TRBJ1-6|TRBV7-8|12|.
CASSPHNSPLHF
TGTGCCAGCAGCCCCCATAATTCACCCCTCCACTTT
>few|TRBJ2-3|TRBV20-1|12|.
CSARDSADTQYF
TGCAGTGCTAGAGATTCAGCAGATACGCAGTATTTT
>few|TRBJ2-2|TRBV5-8|18|.
CASSLDHPGRENTGELFF
TGTGCCAGCAGCTTGGATCACCCCGGCAGGGAGAACACCGGGGAGCTGTTTTTT
>few|TRBJ1-6|TRBV20-1|15|TRBD1
CSAEGQGMGKSPLHF
TGCAGTGCGGAGGGACAGGGGATGGGAAAATCACCCCTCCACTTT
>many|TRBJ2-2|TRBV13|14|.
CASSPGGMPGELFF
TGTGCCAGCAGCCCCGGTGGGATGCCCGGGGAGCTGTTTTTT
>.|TRBJ2-7|TRBV4-1|18|.
CASSQDLPGAGGYYEQYF
TGCGCCAGCAGCCAAGATCTCCCGGGGGCCGGGGGCTACTACGAGCAGTACTTC
>.|TRBJ1-1|TRBV6-2/TRBV6-3|13|.
CASSYSRGGDAFF
TGTGCCAGCAGTTACTCGAGAGGTGGGGACGCTTTCTTT
>.|TRBJ2-7|TRBV20-1|15|TRBD2
CSAGQTSGHSYEQYF
TGCAGTGCTGGACAGACTAGCGGACACTCCTACGAGCAGTACTTC
>few|TRBJ2-7|TRBV27|15|.
CASSLTSGTTGEQYF
TGTGCCAGCAGTTTAACCTCCGGGACCACGGGGGAGCAGTACTTC
>.|TRBJ1-2|TRBV4-1|12|.
CASSQGYGYLIF
TGCGCCAGCAGCCAAGGGTACGGCTATTTGATCTTC
>.|TRBJ2-1|TRBV4-1|16|TRBD2
CASSSPTSGGRGEQFF
TGCGCCAGCAGCTCCCCGACTAGCGGGGGAAGAGGTGAGCAGTTCTTC
>few|TRBJ2-5|TRBV7-9|14|TRBD1
CASSFVRGRETQYF
TGTGCCAGCAGCTTCGTCAGGGGGCGAGAGACCCAGTACTTC
>many|TRBJ1-1|TRBV7-9|12|.
CASSPDNTEAFF
TGTGCCAGCAGCCCGGACAACACTGAAGCTTTCTTT
>many|TRBJ2-2|TRBV6-6|12|.
CASSYSPGELFF
TGTGCCAGCAGTTACTCGCCCGGGGAGCTGTTTTTT
>few|TRBJ1-3|TRBV7-9|15|.
CASSLGRRVGNTIYF
TGTGCCAGCAGCTTGGGCAGACGAGTAGGAAACACCATATATTTT
>few|TRBJ1-2|TRBV10-3|18|.
CAISELRRHFDLIYGYTF
TGTGCCATCAGTGAGCTAAGGAGACATTTTGACCTAATCTATGGCTACACCTTC
>.|TRBJ2-1|TRBV4-3|16|TRBD2
CASSPKLAGAYNEQFF
TGCGCCAGCAGCCCGAAACTAGCGGGGGCCTACAATGAGCAGTTCTTC
>.|TRBJ2-3|TRBV29-1|15|TRBD2
CSVEATSGSADTQYF
TGCAGCGTTGAAGCCACTAGCGGGAGCGCAGATACGCAGTATTTT